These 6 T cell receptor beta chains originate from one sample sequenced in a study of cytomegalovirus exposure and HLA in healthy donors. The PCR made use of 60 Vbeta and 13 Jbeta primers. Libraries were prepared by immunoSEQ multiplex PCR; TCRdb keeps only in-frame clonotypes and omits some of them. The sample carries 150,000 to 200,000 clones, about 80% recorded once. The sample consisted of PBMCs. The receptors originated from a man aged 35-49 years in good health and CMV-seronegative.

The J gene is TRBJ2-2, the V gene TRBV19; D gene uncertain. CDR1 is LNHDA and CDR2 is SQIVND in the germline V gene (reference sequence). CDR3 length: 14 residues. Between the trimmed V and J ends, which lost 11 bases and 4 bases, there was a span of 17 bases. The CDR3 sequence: CAASPGRLTGELFF. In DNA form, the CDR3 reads TGTGCCGCATCCCCTGGCAGACTCACCGGGGAGCTGTTTTTT.

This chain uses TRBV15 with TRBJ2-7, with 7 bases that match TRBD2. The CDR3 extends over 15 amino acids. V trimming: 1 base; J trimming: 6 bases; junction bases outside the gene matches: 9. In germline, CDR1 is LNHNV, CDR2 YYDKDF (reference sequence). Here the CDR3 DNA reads TGTGCCACCAGCAGAGGTGGAGGGACTAACGGCGAGCAGTACTTC. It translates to CATSRGGGTNGEQYF. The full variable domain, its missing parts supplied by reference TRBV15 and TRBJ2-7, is DAMVIQNPRYQVTQFGKPVTLSCSQTLNHNVMYWYQQKSSQAPKLLFHYYDKDFNNEADTPDNFQSRRPNTSFCFLDIRSPGLGDTAMYLCATSRGGGTNGEQYFGPGTRLTVT.

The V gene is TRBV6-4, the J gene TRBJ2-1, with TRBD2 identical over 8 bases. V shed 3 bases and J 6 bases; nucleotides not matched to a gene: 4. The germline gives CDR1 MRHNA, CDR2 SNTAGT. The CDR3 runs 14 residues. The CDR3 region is CASSESGSLNEQFF. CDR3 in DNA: TGTGCCAGCAGTGAGAGCGGGAGTCTCAATGAGCAGTTCTTC.

The CDR3 coding sequence is TGTGCCAGCAGCCCGGGACAGGGGTATGGGGCCAACGTCCTGACTTTC. This translates into CASSPGQGYGANVLTF. The rearrangement links TRBV27 to TRBJ2-6, with TRBD1 matching over 10 bases. The J segment lost 3 bases and the V segment lost 6 bases, leaving 5 bases of the junction unmatched. There are 16 residues in the CDR3. The germline V gene encodes CDR1 MNHEY and CDR2 SMNVEV (reference sequence).

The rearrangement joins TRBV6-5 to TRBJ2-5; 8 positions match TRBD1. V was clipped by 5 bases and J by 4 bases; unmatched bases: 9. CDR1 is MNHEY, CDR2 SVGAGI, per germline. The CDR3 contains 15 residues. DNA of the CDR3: TGTGCCAGCAGTGGGGTCAGGGGGCGAGGAGAGACCCAGTACTTC. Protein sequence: CASSGVRGRGETQYF.

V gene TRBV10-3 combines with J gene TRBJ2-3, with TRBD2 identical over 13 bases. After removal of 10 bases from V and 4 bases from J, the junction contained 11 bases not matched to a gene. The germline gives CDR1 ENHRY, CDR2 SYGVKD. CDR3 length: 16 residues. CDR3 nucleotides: TGTGCCAGCCTTACCCCGGGACTAGCGGGATCAGATACGCAGTATTTT. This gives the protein CASLTPGLAGSDTQYF.